The T cell receptor (beta chain) under discussion was sequenced for a study of Tregs in tolerant kidney transplant recipients. Whole-study results and caveats: Expanding Tregs on activated donor B cells appeared to best identify donor-specific TCRbeta clones. Biological reproducibility was not directly addressed, but technical replication error appeared minimal.

The V end was cut by 4 bases, the J end by 0 bases, with 7 bases between. The germline V gene encodes CDR1 MNHNS and CDR2 SASEGT. The CDR3 spans 14 residues. CD4+CD25+CD127- Tregs, CD4+CD25- non-Tregs, CD4 and CD8 cells were sorted. This table comes from immunoSEQ multiplex PCR, and its TCRdb copy is limited to in-frame clones, with some not included. The table shows 200,000 to 300,000 clones, with about 80% occurring only once. Turning to this clone: Its cognate antigen is unknown.

The sample consisted of CD4+ T cells from blood. The rearrangement links TRBV6-1 to TRBJ1-5; no firm D call. The origin of this receptor is a human donor in good health. The CDR3 nucleotides are TGTGCCAGCAGTGGGCAGTATAGCAATCAGCCCCAGCATTTT. Translated, it gives CASSGQYSNQPQHF.